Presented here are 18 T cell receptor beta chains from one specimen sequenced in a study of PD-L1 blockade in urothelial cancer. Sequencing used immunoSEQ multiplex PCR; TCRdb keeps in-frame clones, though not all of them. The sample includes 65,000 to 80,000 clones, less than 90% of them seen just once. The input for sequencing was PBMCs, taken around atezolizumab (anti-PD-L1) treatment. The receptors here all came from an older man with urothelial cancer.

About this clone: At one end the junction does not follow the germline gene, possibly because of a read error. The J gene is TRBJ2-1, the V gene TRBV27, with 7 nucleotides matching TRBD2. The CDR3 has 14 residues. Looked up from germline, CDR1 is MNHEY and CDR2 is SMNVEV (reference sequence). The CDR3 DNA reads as TGTGCCAGCAGTTTCTTCGGCTCCGCGGGAGAGCGGTTCTTC. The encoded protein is CASSFFGSAGERFF.

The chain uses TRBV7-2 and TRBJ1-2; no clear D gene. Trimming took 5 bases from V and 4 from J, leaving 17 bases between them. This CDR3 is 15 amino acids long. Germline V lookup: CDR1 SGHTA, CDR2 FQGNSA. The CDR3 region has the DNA TGTGCCAGCAGCCCCCGTGCGGGCTCGTCCTATGGCTACACCTTC. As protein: CASSPRAGSSYGYTF.

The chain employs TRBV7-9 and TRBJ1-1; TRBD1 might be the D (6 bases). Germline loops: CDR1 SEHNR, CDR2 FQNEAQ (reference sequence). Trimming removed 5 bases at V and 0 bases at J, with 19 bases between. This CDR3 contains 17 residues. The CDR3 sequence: CASSADSPIVMNTEAFF. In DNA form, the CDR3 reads TGTGCCAGCAGCGCGGACAGTCCTATAGTCATGAACACTGAAGCTTTCTTT.

In nucleotides, the CDR3 is TGTGCCAGCAGCGTGGGAGGGAGGGCCGGCAAAGGTGATACGCAGTATTTT. It specifies CASSVGGRAGKGDTQYF. V is TRBV9 and J is TRBJ2-3; 7 positions match TRBD2. From germline, CDR1 is SGDLS and CDR2 YYNGEE. After removal of 2 bases from V and 6 bases from J, the junction contained 15 bases not matched to a gene. This CDR3 is built from 17 residues.

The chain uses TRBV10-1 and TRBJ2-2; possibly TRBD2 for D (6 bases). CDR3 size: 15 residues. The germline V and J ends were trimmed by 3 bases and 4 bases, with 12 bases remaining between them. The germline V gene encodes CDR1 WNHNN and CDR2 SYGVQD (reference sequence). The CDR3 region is CASSDGRGATGELFF. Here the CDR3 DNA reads TGCGCCAGCAGTGATGGACGCGGGGCCACCGGGGAGCTGTTTTTT.

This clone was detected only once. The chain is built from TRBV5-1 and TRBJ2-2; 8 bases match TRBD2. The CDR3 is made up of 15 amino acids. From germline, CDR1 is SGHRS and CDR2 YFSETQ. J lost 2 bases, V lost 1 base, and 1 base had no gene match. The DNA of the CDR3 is TGCGCCAGCAGCTTGACTAGCGGTAACACCGGGGAGCTGTTTTTT. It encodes CASSLTSGNTGELFF.

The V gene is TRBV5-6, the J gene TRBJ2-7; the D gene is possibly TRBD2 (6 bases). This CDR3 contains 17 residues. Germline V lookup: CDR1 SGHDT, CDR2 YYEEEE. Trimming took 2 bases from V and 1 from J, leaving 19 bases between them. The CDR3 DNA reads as TGTGCCAGCAGCTTCAGAGGCCTGGGAGGAGGGTCCTACGAGCAGTACTTC. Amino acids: CASSFRGLGGGSYEQYF.

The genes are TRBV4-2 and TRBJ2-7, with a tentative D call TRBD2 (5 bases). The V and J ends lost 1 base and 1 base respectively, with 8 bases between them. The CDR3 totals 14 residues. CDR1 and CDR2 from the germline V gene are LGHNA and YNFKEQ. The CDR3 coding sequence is TGTGCCAGCAGCCAAGGAATAGCGTCCTACGAGCAGTACTTC. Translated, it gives CASSQGIASYEQYF.

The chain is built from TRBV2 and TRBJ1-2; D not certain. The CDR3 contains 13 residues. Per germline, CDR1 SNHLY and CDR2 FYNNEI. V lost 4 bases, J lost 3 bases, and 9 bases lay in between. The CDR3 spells CASSVQVDYGYTF. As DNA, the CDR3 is TGTGCCAGCAGTGTGCAGGTCGACTATGGCTACACCTTC.

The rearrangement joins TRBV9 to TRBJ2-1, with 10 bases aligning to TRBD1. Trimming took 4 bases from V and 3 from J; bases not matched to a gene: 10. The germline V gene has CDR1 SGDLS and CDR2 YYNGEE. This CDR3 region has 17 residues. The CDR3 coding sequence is TGTGCCAGCAGCCATAGACAGGGGGCTGATCTCTACAATGAGCAGTTCTTC. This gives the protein CASSHRQGADLYNEQFF.

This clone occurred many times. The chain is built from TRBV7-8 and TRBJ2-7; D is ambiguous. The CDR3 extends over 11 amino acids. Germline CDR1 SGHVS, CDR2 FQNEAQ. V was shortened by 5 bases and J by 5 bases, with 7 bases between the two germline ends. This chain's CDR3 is CASSHNNEQYF. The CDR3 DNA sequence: TGTGCCAGCAGCCACAACAACGAGCAGTACTTC.

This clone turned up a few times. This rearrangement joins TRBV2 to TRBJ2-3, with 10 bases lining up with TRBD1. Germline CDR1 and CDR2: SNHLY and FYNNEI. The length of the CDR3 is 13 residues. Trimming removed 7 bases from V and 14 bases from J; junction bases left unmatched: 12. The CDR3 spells CASTRWRDRGGYF. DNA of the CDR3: TGTGCCAGCACCCGATGGAGGGACAGGGGAGGGTATTTT.

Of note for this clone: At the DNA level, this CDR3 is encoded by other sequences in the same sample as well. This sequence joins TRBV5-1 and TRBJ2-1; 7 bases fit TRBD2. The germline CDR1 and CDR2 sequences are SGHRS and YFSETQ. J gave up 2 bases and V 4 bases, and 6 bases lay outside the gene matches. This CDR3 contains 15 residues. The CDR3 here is CASSVSGTTYNEQFF. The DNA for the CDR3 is TGCGCCAGCAGCGTATCCGGGACTACCTACAATGAGCAGTTCTTC.

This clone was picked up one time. CDR3 in DNA: TGCGCCAGCAGGACTAGCGGGGCTTACAATGAGCAGTTCTTC. As protein: CASRTSGAYNEQFF. This chain connects TRBV5-1 to TRBJ2-1; TRBD2 matches at 11 bases. The CDR3 loop spans 14 amino acids. V lost 5 bases, J lost 4 bases, and 2 bases stayed unmatched. Germline V gene data show CDR1 as SGHRS and CDR2 as YFSETQ.

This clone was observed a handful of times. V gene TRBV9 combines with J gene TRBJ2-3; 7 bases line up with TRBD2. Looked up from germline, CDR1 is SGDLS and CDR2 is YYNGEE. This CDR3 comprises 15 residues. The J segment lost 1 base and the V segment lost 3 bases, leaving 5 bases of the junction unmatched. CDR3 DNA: TGTGCCAGCAGCGCAGAAGCGGGGCGCACAGATACGCAGTATTTT. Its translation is CASSAEAGRTDTQYF.

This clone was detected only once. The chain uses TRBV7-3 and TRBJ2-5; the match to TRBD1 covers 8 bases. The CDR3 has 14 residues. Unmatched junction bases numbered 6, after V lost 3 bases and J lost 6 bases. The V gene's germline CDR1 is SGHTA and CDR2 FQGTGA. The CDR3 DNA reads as TGTGCCAGCAGCTTTTCAGGGGGCACTCAGACCCAGTACTTC. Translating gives CASSFSGGTQTQYF. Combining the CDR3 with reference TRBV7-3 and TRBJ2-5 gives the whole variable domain GAGVSQTPSNKVTEKGKYVELRCDPISGHTALYWYRQSLGQGPEFLIYFQGTGAADDSGLPNDRFFAVRPEGSVSTLKIQRTERGDSAVYLCASSFSGGTQTQYFGPGTRLLVL.

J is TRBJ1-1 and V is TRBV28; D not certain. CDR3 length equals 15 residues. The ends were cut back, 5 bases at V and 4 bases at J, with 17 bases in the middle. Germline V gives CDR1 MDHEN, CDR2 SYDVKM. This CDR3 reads CASSPPGRLGTEAFF. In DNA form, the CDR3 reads TGTGCCAGCAGTCCTCCCGGGAGGTTGGGCACTGAAGCTTTCTTT.

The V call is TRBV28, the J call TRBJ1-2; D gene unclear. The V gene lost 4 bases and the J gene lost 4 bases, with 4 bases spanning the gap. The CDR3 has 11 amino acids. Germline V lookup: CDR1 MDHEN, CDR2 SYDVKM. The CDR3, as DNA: TGTGCCAGCAGTTCCGGCTATGGCTACACCTTC. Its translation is CASSSGYGYTF.